The 19 T cell receptor beta chains listed next were all sequenced from one sample in a study of beta chain features in type 1 diabetes. General study results and limits: TCRB CDR3s were moderately but significantly shorter in Type 1 diabetes patients in all four CD4+ subsets.

These receptors are not linked to any known antigen. Expressed TCRB transcripts were sequenced, since all the RNA that had been isolated was reverse transcribed. Data came from immunoSEQ multiplex PCR; TCRdb stores just in-frame clones and leaves some out. The table records 630,000 or so clones, about an eighth of them present only once. Input material: naive CD4+ T cells from blood. The source is a man in his late teens or twenties with type 1 diabetes.

The chain uses TRBV10-3 and TRBJ2-3; 14 bases agree with TRBD2. This CDR3 contains 16 residues. The V segment lost 6 bases and the J segment 5 bases; nucleotides outside the gene matches: 7. The germline V gene has CDR1 ENHRY and CDR2 SYGVKD. Written as DNA, the CDR3 is TGTGCCATCAGGGTCGGGACTAGCGGGAGTCTAGATACGCAGTATTTT. Translating gives CAIRVGTSGSLDTQYF.

This clone was observed a handful of times. The chain carries TRBV28 and TRBJ2-7; 8 bases agree with TRBD2. Trimming at V came to 4 bases and at J to 7 bases, leaving 12 bases not matched to a gene. The CDR3 spans 15 residues. Germline V CDR1 and CDR2: MDHEN, SYDVKM. The CDR3 loop is CASSSPGGGMWEQYF. The CDR3 region has the DNA TGTGCCAGCAGTTCCCCCGGGGGGGGCATGTGGGAGCAGTACTTC.

This chain joins TRBV5-1 and TRBJ2-7, with 8 bases fitting TRBD2. V was clipped by 0 bases and J by 4 bases; unmatched bases: 6. CDR3 length equals 15 residues. Germline lookup yields CDR1 SGHRS and CDR2 YFSETQ. CDR3 DNA sequence: TGCGCCAGCAGCTTGGCCCCAGCGGGAGAATACGAGCAGTACTTC. It yields the protein CASSLAPAGEYEQYF.

The J gene is TRBJ1-4, the V gene TRBV7-2; a possible D gene is TRBD1 (6 bases). The CDR3 is 14 residues long. The V and J ends lost 5 bases and 8 bases respectively, with 15 bases between them. Germline lookup yields CDR1 SGHTA and CDR2 FQGNSA. The CDR3 DNA sequence: TGTGCCAGCAGCCCCCTGGGACAAGGAGAAAAACTGTTTTTT. Its translation: CASSPLGQGEKLFF. Together with reference TRBV7-2 and TRBJ1-4, the CDR3 gives the full variable domain: GAGVSQSPSNKVTEKGKDVELRCDPISGHTALYWYRQSLGQGLEFLIYFQGNSAPDKSGLPSDRFSAERTGGSVSTLTIQRTQQEDSAVYLCASSPLGQGEKLFFGSGTQLSVL.

The chain uses TRBV7-2 and TRBJ2-5; D is unresolved. Germline values: CDR1 SGHTA, CDR2 FQGNSA. The CDR3 covers 13 residues. V gave up 2 bases and J gave up 5 bases, with 9 bases separating them. CDR3 in DNA: TGTGCCAGCAGCTTACTATTAGGGGAGACCCAGTACTTC. Translating gives CASSLLLGETQYF.

The V call is TRBV6-5, the J call TRBJ2-2, with TRBD2 matching over 7 bases. The CDR3 totals 15 residues. Germline CDR1 is MNHEY and CDR2 is SVGAGI. With V trimmed by 9 bases and J by 0 bases, 7 bases remained unmatched. CDR3 nucleotides: TGTGCCAGTAACATAGGACTAGCGAACACCGGGGAGCTGTTTTTT. Translated, it gives CASNIGLANTGELFF.

This clone was recorded a few times. This chain joins TRBV10-3 and TRBJ2-5; 8 bases are a match to TRBD2. The V and J ends lost 0 bases and 4 bases, in that order; junction bases with no gene match: 7. The germline V gene encodes CDR1 ENHRY and CDR2 SYGVKD. The CDR3 runs 16 residues. CDR3 in amino acids: CAISESTRGGGETQYF. The CDR3, as DNA: TGTGCCATCAGTGAGTCGACTCGGGGGGGAGGAGAGACCCAGTACTTC.

This clone turned up a few times. V and J are TRBV13 and TRBJ2-7; a possible D gene is TRBD1 (5 bases). The CDR3 contains 14 residues. The V and J ends lost 5 bases and 0 bases respectively, with 11 bases between them. CDR1 PRHDT and CDR2 FYEKMQ come from the germline V gene (reference sequence). In nucleotides, the CDR3 is TGTGCCAGCAGCCGGACCGGACACTCCTACGAGCAGTACTTC. Amino acids: CASSRTGHSYEQYF.

This clone showed up just a few times. V gene TRBV7-2 combines with J gene TRBJ2-5; 8 bases align to TRBD2. CDR3 length: 13 amino acids. J was trimmed by 8 bases and V by 2 bases; bases with no gene match: 4. CDR1 is SGHTA and CDR2 is FQGNSA in the germline V gene. The CDR3 protein is CASSLMGLGTQYF. The CDR3 coding sequence is TGTGCCAGCAGCTTAATGGGACTAGGTACCCAGTACTTC.

This chain connects TRBV6-5 to TRBJ2-6; D not resolved. CDR3 length: 14 amino acids. CDR1 is MNHEY, CDR2 SVGAGI, per germline. V was trimmed by 8 bases and J by 0 bases, leaving 8 bases between them. Written as DNA, the CDR3 is TGTGCCAGCCGGATATACTCTGGGGCCAACGTCCTGACTTTC. It translates to CASRIYSGANVLTF.

This rearrangement joins TRBV9 to TRBJ2-1; the D gene is possibly TRBD1 (6 bases). This CDR3 has 15 amino acids. Germline V gene data show CDR1 as SGDLS and CDR2 as YYNGEE. The V end lost 0 bases, the J end lost 5 bases, and 12 bases lay between the germline ends. In DNA, the CDR3 is TGTGCCAGCAGCGTAGGGCAGGGGCGGAACAATGAGCAGTTCTTC. As protein: CASSVGQGRNNEQFF.

This clone occurred a few times. The chain couples TRBV30 to TRBJ2-7; D possibly uses TRBD1 or TRBD2 (6 bases each). The germline gives CDR1 GTSNPN, CDR2 SVGIG (reference sequence). This CDR3 region has 14 residues. V gave up 7 bases and J gave up 1 base, with 17 bases separating them. CDR3 DNA: TGTGCCTACTTAGGGGGGCACATTTCCTACGAGCAGTACTTC. Its translation is CAYLGGHISYEQYF.

This clone showed up just a few times. V usage is TRBV30 and J usage is TRBJ2-5; D possibly corresponds to TRBD1 (5 bases). The CDR3 runs to 12 residues. Germline V gives CDR1 GTSNPN, CDR2 SVGIG (reference sequence). Trimming shortened V by 0 bases and J by 7 bases, and 9 bases separated the two germline ends. CDR3 in amino acids: CAWSVGAGTQYF. The CDR3, as DNA: TGTGCCTGGAGTGTAGGGGCCGGGACCCAGTACTTC.

The CDR3 DNA is TGTGCCAGCAGCCAGGGGGACAGCCCCTACGAGCAGTACTTC. Translating it yields CASSQGDSPYEQYF. The V and J genes are TRBV9 and TRBJ2-7; 7 bases are shared with TRBD1. Trimming cost V 4 bases and J 2 bases; bases outside gene matches: 6. This CDR3 comprises 14 residues. The germline gives CDR1 SGDLS, CDR2 YYNGEE.

This clone was found a few times. The chain couples TRBV2 to TRBJ2-7; 9 nucleotides align to TRBD2. The CDR3 is 14 residues long. Germline trimming cut 6 bases from V and 3 bases from J; bases unmatched to any gene: 6. Germline CDR1 is SNHLY and CDR2 is FYNNEI. The CDR3 region has the DNA TGTGCCAGCAGCGCAGAAGCGGGAGGCTACGAGCAGTACTTC. Its translation: CASSAEAGGYEQYF.

This clone appeared once. V is TRBV6-1 and J is TRBJ1-4, with no clear D. V was trimmed by 6 bases and J by 7 bases, leaving 9 bases between them. Germline V gene data show CDR1 as MNHNS and CDR2 as SASEGT. CDR3 size: 12 residues. The CDR3 reads CASRRSIEKLFF. Written as DNA, the CDR3 is TGTGCCAGCAGGAGGTCGATTGAAAAACTGTTTTTT.

In this sample, this clone turned up a few times. The V call is TRBV7-9, the J call TRBJ2-3; 7 bases align to TRBD2. This CDR3 spans 16 amino acids. V was clipped by 4 bases and J by 1 base; unmatched bases: 8. In germline, CDR1 is SEHNR, CDR2 FQNEAQ (reference sequence). DNA of the CDR3: TGTGCCAGCAGCTCTCAATTTAGCGGGCGCACAGATACGCAGTATTTT. Protein product: CASSSQFSGRTDTQYF.

This sequence joins TRBV4-3 and TRBJ2-2; D gene unclear. Trimming removed 1 base from V and 4 bases from J, with 16 bases in between. CDR1 is LGHNA, CDR2 YSLEER, per germline. The CDR3 covers 17 residues. CDR3 nucleotides: TGCGCCAGCAGCCAAGGAAGCCTCCCCCTTTCCACCGGGGAGCTGTTTTTT. It encodes CASSQGSLPLSTGELFF.

The CDR3 sequence: CASSSPGTRSYNEQFF. The CDR3 DNA follows: TGTGCCAGCAGCTCTCCCGGGACACGCTCCTACAATGAGCAGTTCTTC. This chain links TRBV5-4 with TRBJ2-1; tentatively, D is TRBD1 (6 bases). Trimming left V 3 bases short and J 0 bases short, with 13 bases between. The CDR3 is made up of 16 amino acids. CDR1 is SGHNT and CDR2 is YYREEE in the germline V gene (reference sequence).